The clone carrying this T cell receptor (beta chain) appeared a few times. This sample was taken from a study of blood T cells in healthy people across ages. A second roughly 6 to 12 cycle PCR used barcoded and J-beta primers. Via MiXCR, TCRdb re-called the 5' RACE reads, giving one row per CDR3 protein. The sample holds hundreds of thousands of distinct CDR3 sequences, around a fifth seen once. The length of the CDR3 is 12 residues. Trimming pared 3 bases from V and 12 bases from J, leaving 12 bases between. Germline V gene data show CDR1 as MNHEY and CDR2 as SMNVEV (reference sequence). What was sequenced was blood. This chain uses TRBV27 with TRBJ2-4; D tentatively reads TRBD1 or TRBD2 (5 bases each). This TCR came from a man between 65 and 85 years old in good health. CDR3 protein: CASSFVDGAQYF. In nucleotides, the CDR3 is TGTGCCAGCAGTTTTGTCGACGGGGCTCAGTACTTC.